The clone carrying this T cell receptor (beta chain) is medium-sized (0.01 to 0.1%) in the sample. Other DNA sequences in the same sample also yield this CDR3. Patients had received no treatment of any kind before thyroid surgery. The data belong to a study of metastatic and nonmetastatic thyroid tumors. TCRdb re-processed the PCR reads through MiXCR. In the table there are some 7,000 clones, about 26% of which are singletons. Looked up from germline, CDR1 is SNHLY and CDR2 is FYNNEI. This CDR3 is built from 13 residues. V dropped 4 bases and J dropped 1 base, with 7 bases sitting between them. The chain joins TRBV2 to TRBJ1-1; maybe TRBD1 (5 bases). This clonotype originated in a male donor with papillary thyroid cancer or a benign thyroid nodule (not recorded which). Some clones in this sample may be carry-over from other donors' samples. The sequencing sample was made of adjacent normal tissue. The CDR3 region is CASSGRGNTEAFF. Written as DNA, the CDR3 is TGTGCCAGCAGTGGTAGGGGGAACACTGAAGCTTTCTTT.